These 25 T cell receptor beta chains came from one sample sequenced in a study of T-cell memory formation after mild COVID-19. One entry per CDR3 protein results from TCRdb running MiXCR on the 5' RACE reads. The table has about 170,000 distinct CDR3 sequences, over 10% seen once; the top ten hold approximately 3.6%. Material for sequencing was PBMCs or a T cell subset sorted from them (not recorded which). These receptors came from a man aged 18-30 years who had mild COVID-19 (a few samples of this study predate the infection). Cell type and time point are not known.

This clonotype was recorded at least ten times. The chain joins TRBV9 to TRBJ2-3; D is unclear. The germline CDR1 and CDR2 sequences are SGDLS and YYNGEE. CDR3 length equals 12 residues. V lost 4 bases and J 3 bases, leaving 6 bases between the germline ends. The CDR3 loop reads CASSTRTDTQYF. CDR3 in DNA: TGTGCCAGCAGCACTCGAACAGATACGCAGTATTTT.

This clonotype was recorded a few times. V and J are TRBV7-3 and TRBJ1-2; 7 bases are a match to TRBD1. This CDR3 has 13 amino acids. Per germline, CDR1 SGHTA and CDR2 FQGTGA. With V trimmed by 5 bases and J by 8 bases, 8 bases remained unmatched. The CDR3 bases are TGTGCCAGCAGCCCGCGGACAGGATCCGGCTACACCTTC. This sequence encodes CASSPRTGSGYTF.

This clonotype was picked up many times. V is TRBV5-1 and J is TRBJ2-5, with D perhaps assigned TRBD1 or TRBD2 (5 bases each). V gave up 3 bases and J gave up 0 bases, with 12 bases separating them. The CDR3 runs to 15 residues. The V gene's germline CDR1 is SGHRS and CDR2 YFSETQ. The CDR3 reads CASSSGPLYQETQYF. The DNA for the CDR3 is TGCGCCAGCAGCTCGGGACCCCTTTACCAAGAGACCCAGTACTTC.

This clonotype was seen many times. The rearrangement joins TRBV11-2 to TRBJ2-5, with D perhaps given as TRBD1 or TRBD2 (6 bases each). The CDR3 loop spans 16 amino acids. V dropped 4 bases and J dropped 2 bases, with 17 bases sitting between them. In germline, CDR1 is SGHAT, CDR2 FQNNGV. The CDR3 reads CASSSGGSSAQETQYF. The CDR3 nucleotides read TGTGCCAGCAGCTCCGGGGGCTCTAGCGCACAAGAGACCCAGTACTTC. Filled out from reference TRBV11-2 and TRBJ2-5, the complete variable domain reads EAGVAQSPRYKIIEKRQSVAFWCNPISGHATLYWYQQILGQGPKLLIQFQNNGVVDDSQLPKDRFSAERLKGVDSTLKIQPAKLEDSAVYLCASSSGGSSAQETQYFGPGTRLLVL.

The chain recombines TRBV4-1 with TRBJ1-6; D remains unclear. The ends were cut back, 3 bases at V and 6 bases at J, with 15 bases in the middle. CDR3 length: 16 residues. Germline CDR1 MGHRA, CDR2 YSYEKL. The CDR3 protein is CASSQDPLKANSPLHF. The CDR3 DNA follows: TGCGCCAGCAGCCAGGATCCGCTAAAGGCTAATTCACCCCTCCACTTT.

The V and J genes are TRBV2 and TRBJ1-4; perhaps TRBD1 as D (5 bases). CDR1 and CDR2 from the germline V gene are SNHLY and FYNNEI. This CDR3 has 14 residues. Trimming left V 7 bases short and J 8 bases short, with 17 bases between. The DNA for the CDR3 is TGTGCCAGCACGAGAGAGGGGACGGGCGAAAAACTGTTTTTT. Protein: CASTREGTGEKLFF. Together with reference TRBV2 and TRBJ1-4, the CDR3 gives the full variable domain: EPEVTQTPSHQVTQMGQEVILRCVPISNHLYFYWYRQILGQKVEFLVSFYNNEISEKSEIFDDQFSVERPDGSNFTLKIRSTKLEDSAMYFCASTREGTGEKLFFGSGTQLSVL.

The chain carries TRBV7-3 and TRBJ2-1; D unresolved. CDR1 SGHTA and CDR2 FQGTGA come from the germline V gene. CDR3 length: 16 residues. The V and J ends lost 1 base and 6 bases respectively, with 16 bases between them. The CDR3 region is CASSLSFDPVGNEQFF. In DNA, the CDR3 is TGTGCCAGCAGCTTAAGTTTTGACCCGGTGGGCAATGAGCAGTTCTTC.

The genes are TRBV7-2 and TRBJ2-4; 7 bases are shared with TRBD2. The CDR3 loop spans 14 amino acids. Germline V gives CDR1 SGHTA, CDR2 FQGNSA. Unmatched junction bases numbered 3, after V lost 2 bases and J lost 5 bases. The CDR3 sequence is CASSLRSGENIQYF. As DNA, the CDR3 is TGTGCCAGCAGCTTACGGAGCGGGGAAAACATTCAGTACTTC.

The table lists this clonotype with a few counts. This rearrangement joins TRBV9 to TRBJ2-5, with TRBD2 matching over 7 bases. The CDR3 is 15 amino acids. V trimming: 3 bases; J trimming: 1 base; junction bases outside the gene matches: 6. Germline values: CDR1 SGDLS, CDR2 YYNGEE. The CDR3 nucleotides read TGTGCCAGCAGCGCCTCCGGGACTACCCAAGAGACCCAGTACTTC. Protein: CASSASGTTQETQYF. Filled out from reference TRBV9 and TRBJ2-5, the complete variable domain reads DSGVTQTPKHLITATGQRVTLRCSPRSGDLSVYWYQQSLDQGLQFLIQYYNGEERAKGNILERFSAQQFPDLHSELNLSSLELGDSALYFCASSASGTTQETQYFGPGTRLLVL.

Only a few counts were recorded for this clonotype. The chain combines TRBV7-2 with TRBJ2-7, with unresolved D. Germline values: CDR1 SGHTA, CDR2 FQGNSA. Trimming took 5 bases from V and 7 from J, leaving 15 bases between them. CDR3 length: 13 amino acids. CDR3 nucleotide sequence: TGTGCCAGCAGCACATGGACGGCGCAGGAGCAGTACTTC. Its translation is CASSTWTAQEQYF.

The chain recombines TRBV7-9 with TRBJ2-3; D remains unclear. The CDR3 length is 13 residues. Trimming took off 6 bases at V and 1 base at J, with 8 bases between the two ends. Germline-derived CDR1 and CDR2 are SEHNR and FQNEAQ (reference sequence). CDR3 protein: CASRSVRTDTQYF. CDR3 sequence (DNA): TGTGCCAGCAGGTCGGTCCGCACAGATACGCAGTATTTT.

The chain uses TRBV6-6 and TRBJ2-7; maybe TRBD1 (5 bases). Trimming stripped 5 bases from V and 3 bases from J, with 8 bases between. The CDR3 is made up of 12 amino acids. Per the germline V gene, CDR1 is MNHNY and CDR2 is SVGAGI (reference sequence). The CDR3 DNA is TGTGCCAGCAGTGCGACAGTCTACGAGCAGTACGTC. Amino acid sequence: CASSATVYEQYV.

This clonotype turned up a few times. In nucleotides, the CDR3 is TGTGCCAGCAGCGGCCCCCGGGGACATGGAAACATTCAGTACTTC. Its translation is CASSGPRGHGNIQYF. The J gene is TRBJ2-4, the V gene TRBV9; TRBD1 might be the D (6 bases). V was pared by 3 bases and J by 6 bases, with 16 bases between. In germline, CDR1 is SGDLS, CDR2 YYNGEE. This CDR3 region has 15 residues.

This clonotype was seen many times. V and J are TRBV4-2 and TRBJ2-3; D could derive from TRBD1 or TRBD2 (5 bases each). The CDR3 totals 15 residues. V was pared by 1 base and J by 3 bases, with 11 bases between. Germline lookup yields CDR1 LGHNA and CDR2 YNFKEQ. DNA of the CDR3: TGTGCCAGCAGCCAAGCTGGGGGAGCAACAGATACGCAGTATTTT. The encoded protein is CASSQAGGATDTQYF.

The table lists this clonotype with a few counts. The gene calls are TRBV6-2 or TRBV6-3 and TRBJ2-7; 7 bases are shared with TRBD1. Germline CDR1 is MNHEY and CDR2 is SVGEGT. J was trimmed by 1 base and V by 6 bases; bases with no gene match: 3. The CDR3 contains 13 residues. The CDR3 loop is CASSDRESYEQYV. The CDR3 region has the DNA TGTGCCAGCAGCGACAGGGAATCCTACGAGCAGTACGTC.

Only a few counts were recorded for this clonotype. The chain couples TRBV4-3 to TRBJ2-4, with D possibly TRBD1 on 6 matching bases. Deletions cut 4 bases from V and 5 bases from J, with 15 bases between. The CDR3 runs to 15 residues. Germline lookup yields CDR1 LGHNA and CDR2 YSLEER. For the CDR3, the DNA is TGCGCCAGCAGCCTTAGACAGGCCCCCCAAAACATTCAGTACTTC. Protein sequence: CASSLRQAPQNIQYF.

This clonotype was detected only a few times. V usage is TRBV7-9 and J usage is TRBJ2-7, with TRBD1 matching 7 bases. The CDR3 is 14 residues long. Losses at the gene ends were 2 bases for V and 5 bases for J; bases not matched to a gene: 6. Germline V lookup: CDR1 SEHNR, CDR2 FQNEAQ (reference sequence). CDR3 amino acids: CASSLTGVDNEQYF. The CDR3 DNA reads as TGTGCCAGCAGCTTAACAGGGGTCGACAACGAGCAGTACTTC. Supplemented by reference TRBV7-9 and TRBJ2-7, the full variable domain reads DTGVSQNPRHKITKRGQNVTFRCDPISEHNRLYWYRQTLGQGPEFLTYFQNEAQLEKSRLLSDRFSAERPKGSFSTLEIQRTEQGDSAMYLCASSLTGVDNEQYFGPGTRLTVT.

The chain combines TRBV7-2 with TRBJ2-5; TRBD2 aligns across 8 bases. The germline V gene encodes CDR1 SGHTA and CDR2 FQGNSA. The V and J ends lost 5 bases and 5 bases, in that order; junction bases with no gene match: 7. The CDR3 totals 14 residues. CDR3: CASSPIGGAETQYF. The CDR3 DNA reads TGTGCCAGCAGCCCAATCGGGGGGGCTGAGACCCAGTACTTC.

V usage is TRBV12-3 or TRBV12-4 and J usage is TRBJ2-1; D not resolved. The CDR3 is 15 amino acids. V gave up 5 bases and J gave up 4 bases, with 15 bases separating them. CDR3 DNA sequence: TGTGCCAGCAGTGCTCCGGGCCCCTTTTACAATGAGCAGTTCTTC. It is translated as CASSAPGPFYNEQFF.

This clonotype was observed a handful of times. V and J are TRBV20-1 and TRBJ2-3, with D possibly being TRBD2 (6 bases). The V and J ends lost 0 bases and 1 base respectively, with 17 bases between them. In germline, CDR1 is DFQATT, CDR2 SNEGSKA (reference sequence). This CDR3 spans 17 amino acids. Here the CDR3 DNA reads TGCAGTGCTAGAGATTTCAGGGCGGGGTGGGGCACAGATACGCAGTATTTT. It is translated as CSARDFRAGWGTDTQYF.

The chain couples TRBV7-2 to TRBJ2-3, with D tentatively TRBD1 or TRBD2 (6 bases each). The germline gives CDR1 SGHTA, CDR2 FQGNSA. CDR3 length: 15 amino acids. Trimming removed 4 bases from V and 1 base from J, with 12 bases in between. CDR3 in DNA: TGTGCCAGCAGCTCGGTAGGGGGGCGCACAGATACGCAGTATTTT. Protein product: CASSSVGGRTDTQYF. The full variable domain, its missing parts supplied by reference TRBV7-2 and TRBJ2-3, is GAGVSQSPSNKVTEKGKDVELRCDPISGHTALYWYRQSLGQGLEFLIYFQGNSAPDKSGLPSDRFSAERTGGSVSTLTIQRTQQEDSAVYLCASSSVGGRTDTQYFGPGTRLTVL.

The table lists this clonotype with a few counts. V gene TRBV5-6 combines with J gene TRBJ1-2; TRBD1 matches at 10 bases. The CDR3 totals 15 residues. Trimming cost V 4 bases and J 2 bases; bases outside gene matches: 5. The germline CDR1 and CDR2 sequences are SGHDT and YYEEEE. DNA for the CDR3: TGTGCCAGCAGCCCTCCGGGACAGGGGAACTATGGCTACACCTTC. Protein sequence: CASSPPGQGNYGYTF.

This clonotype came up a few times. V usage is TRBV27 and J usage is TRBJ1-2; TRBD1 matches 10 bases. The germline V gene encodes CDR1 MNHEY and CDR2 SMNVEV (reference sequence). The CDR3 covers 15 residues. The V and J ends lost 5 bases and 4 bases, in that order; junction bases with no gene match: 7. CDR3 sequence (DNA): TGTGCCAGCAGTGTCGCCGGGACAGGGGTCTATGGCTACACCTTC. Its translation is CASSVAGTGVYGYTF.

The J gene is TRBJ2-7, the V gene TRBV18; 12 bases are shared with TRBD2. V shed 2 bases, J shed 1 base, and the junction held 6 bases outside the gene matches. The CDR3 spans 17 residues. CDR1 KGHSH and CDR2 LQKENI come from the germline V gene. Here the CDR3 DNA reads TGTGCCAGCTCACCAGGACTAGCGGGGCCACAGTCCTACGAGCAGTACGTC. It is translated as CASSPGLAGPQSYEQYV.

The chain carries TRBV4-2 and TRBJ1-5, with unresolved D. This CDR3 region has 15 residues. Germline V gene lookup returns CDR1 LGHNA and CDR2 YNFKEQ. With 4 bases removed from V and 3 bases from J, the gap between germline ends came to 13 bases. CDR3 sequence: CASSPEARYNQPQHF. In DNA, the CDR3 is TGTGCCAGCAGCCCCGAGGCCCGATACAATCAGCCCCAGCATTTT.